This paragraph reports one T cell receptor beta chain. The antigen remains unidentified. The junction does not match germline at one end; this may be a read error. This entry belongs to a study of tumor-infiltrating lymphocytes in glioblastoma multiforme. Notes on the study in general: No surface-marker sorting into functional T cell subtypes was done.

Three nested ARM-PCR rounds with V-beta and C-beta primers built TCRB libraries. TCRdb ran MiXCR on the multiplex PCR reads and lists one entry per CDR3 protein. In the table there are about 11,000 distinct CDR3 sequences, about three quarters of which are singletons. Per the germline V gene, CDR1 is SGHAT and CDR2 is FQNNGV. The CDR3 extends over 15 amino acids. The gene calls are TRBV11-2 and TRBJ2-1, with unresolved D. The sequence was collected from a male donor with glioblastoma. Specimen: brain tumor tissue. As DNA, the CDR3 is TGTGCCAGCAGCTTAGCAGGTAGCTCCTACAATAAGCACTTCTTC. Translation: CASSLAGSSYNKHFF. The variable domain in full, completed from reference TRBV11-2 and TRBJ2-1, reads EAGVAQSPRYKIIEKRQSVAFWCNPISGHATLYWYQQILGQGPKLLIQFQNNGVVDDSQLPKDRFSAERLKGVDSTLKIQPAKLEDSAVYLCASSLAGSSYNKHFFGPGTRLTVL.